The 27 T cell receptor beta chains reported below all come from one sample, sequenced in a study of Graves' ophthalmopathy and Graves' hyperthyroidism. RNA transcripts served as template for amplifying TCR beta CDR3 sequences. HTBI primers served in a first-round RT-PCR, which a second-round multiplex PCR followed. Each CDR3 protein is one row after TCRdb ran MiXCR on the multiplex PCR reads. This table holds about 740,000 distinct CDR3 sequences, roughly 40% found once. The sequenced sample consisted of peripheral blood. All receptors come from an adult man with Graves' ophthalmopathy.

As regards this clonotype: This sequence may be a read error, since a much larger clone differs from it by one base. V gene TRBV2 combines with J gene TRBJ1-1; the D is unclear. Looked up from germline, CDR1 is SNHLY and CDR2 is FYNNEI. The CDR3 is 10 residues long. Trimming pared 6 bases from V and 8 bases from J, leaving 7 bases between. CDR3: CASRGVEAFF. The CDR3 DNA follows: TGTGCCAGCAGAGGAGTCGAAGCTTTCTTT. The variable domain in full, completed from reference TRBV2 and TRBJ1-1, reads EPEVTQTPSHQVTQMGQEVILRCVPISNHLYFYWYRQILGQKVEFLVSFYNNEISEKSEIFDDQFSVERPDGSNFTLKIRSTKLEDSAMYFCASRGVEAFFGQGTRLTVV.

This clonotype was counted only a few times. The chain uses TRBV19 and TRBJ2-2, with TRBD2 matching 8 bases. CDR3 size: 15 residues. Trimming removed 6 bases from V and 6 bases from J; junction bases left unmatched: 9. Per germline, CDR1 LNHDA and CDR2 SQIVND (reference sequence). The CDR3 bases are TGTGCCAGTAGGGCCGGGACTAGTCATCCCGGGGAGCTGTTTTTT. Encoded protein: CASRAGTSHPGELFF.

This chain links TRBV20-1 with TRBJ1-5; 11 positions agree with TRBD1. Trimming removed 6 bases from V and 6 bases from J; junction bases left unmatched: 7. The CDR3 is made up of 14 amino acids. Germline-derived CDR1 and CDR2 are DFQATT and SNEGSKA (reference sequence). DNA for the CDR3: TGCAGTGCGCGGACAGGGGGCGGGGGTCAGCCCCAGCATTTT. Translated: CSARTGGGGQPQHF.

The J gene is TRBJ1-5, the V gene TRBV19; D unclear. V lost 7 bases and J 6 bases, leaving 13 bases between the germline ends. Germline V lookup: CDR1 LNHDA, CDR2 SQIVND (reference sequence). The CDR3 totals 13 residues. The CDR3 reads CASTRPPIQPQHF. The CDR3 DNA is TGTGCCAGTACCCGACCTCCTATTCAGCCCCAGCATTTT.

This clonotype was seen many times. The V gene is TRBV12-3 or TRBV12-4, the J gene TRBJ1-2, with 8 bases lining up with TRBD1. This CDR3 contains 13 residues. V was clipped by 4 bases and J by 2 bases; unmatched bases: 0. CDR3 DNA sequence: TGTGCCAGCAGTTGGACAGGGAACTATGGCTACACCTTC. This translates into CASSWTGNYGYTF.

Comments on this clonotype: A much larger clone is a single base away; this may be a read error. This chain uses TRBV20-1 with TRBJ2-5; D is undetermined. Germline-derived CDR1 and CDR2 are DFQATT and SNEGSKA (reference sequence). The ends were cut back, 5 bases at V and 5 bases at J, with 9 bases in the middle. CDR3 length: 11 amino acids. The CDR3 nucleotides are TGCAGTGCTGCCGAAGGGGAGACCCAGTACTTC. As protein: CSAAEGETQYF.

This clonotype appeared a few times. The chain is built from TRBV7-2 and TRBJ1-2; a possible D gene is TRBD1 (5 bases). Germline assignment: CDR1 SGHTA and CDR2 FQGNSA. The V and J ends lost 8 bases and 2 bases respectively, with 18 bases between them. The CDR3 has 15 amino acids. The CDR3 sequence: CASSPDTGFNYGYTF. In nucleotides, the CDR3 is TGTGCCAGCTCACCGGACACGGGGTTCAACTATGGCTACACCTTC.

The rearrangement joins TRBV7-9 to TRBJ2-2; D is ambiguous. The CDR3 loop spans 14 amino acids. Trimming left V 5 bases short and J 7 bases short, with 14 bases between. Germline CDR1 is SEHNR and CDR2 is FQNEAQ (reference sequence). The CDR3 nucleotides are TGTGCCAGCAGCCAGAACCTGGATGGCGGGGAGCTGTTTTTT. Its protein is CASSQNLDGGELFF. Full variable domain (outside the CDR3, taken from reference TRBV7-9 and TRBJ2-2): DTGVSQNPRHKITKRGQNVTFRCDPISEHNRLYWYRQTLGQGPEFLTYFQNEAQLEKSRLLSDRFSAERPKGSFSTLEIQRTEQGDSAMYLCASSQNLDGGELFFGEGSRLTVL.

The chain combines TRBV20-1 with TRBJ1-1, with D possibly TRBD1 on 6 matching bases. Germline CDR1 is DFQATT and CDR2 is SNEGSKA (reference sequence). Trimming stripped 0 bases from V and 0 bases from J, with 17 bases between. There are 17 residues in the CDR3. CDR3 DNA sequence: TGCAGTGCTAGAGACTCACAGGGTGGTTGGGTGAACACTGAAGCTTTCTTT. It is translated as CSARDSQGGWVNTEAFF.

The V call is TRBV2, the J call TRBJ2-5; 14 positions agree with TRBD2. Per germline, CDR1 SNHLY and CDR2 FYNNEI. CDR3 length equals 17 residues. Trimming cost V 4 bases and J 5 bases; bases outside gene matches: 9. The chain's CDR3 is CASSAATSGRAVETQYF. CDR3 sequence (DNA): TGTGCCAGCAGTGCCGCGACTAGCGGGAGGGCGGTCGAGACCCAGTACTTC.

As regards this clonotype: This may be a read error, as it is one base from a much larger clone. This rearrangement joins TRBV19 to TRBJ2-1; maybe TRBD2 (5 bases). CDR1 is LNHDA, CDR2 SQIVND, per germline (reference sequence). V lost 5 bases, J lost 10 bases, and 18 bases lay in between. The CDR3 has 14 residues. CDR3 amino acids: CASSLGSDSYEQFF. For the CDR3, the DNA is TGTGCCAGTAGTTTGGGCTCGGACTCCTACGAGCAGTTCTTC.

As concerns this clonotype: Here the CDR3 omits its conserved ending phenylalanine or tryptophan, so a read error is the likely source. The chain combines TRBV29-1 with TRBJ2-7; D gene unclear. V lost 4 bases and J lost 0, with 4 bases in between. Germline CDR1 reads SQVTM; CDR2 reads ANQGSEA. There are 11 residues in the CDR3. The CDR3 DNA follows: TGCAGCGTTGGTAGCTCCTACGAGCAGTACCTC. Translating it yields CSVGSSYEQYL.

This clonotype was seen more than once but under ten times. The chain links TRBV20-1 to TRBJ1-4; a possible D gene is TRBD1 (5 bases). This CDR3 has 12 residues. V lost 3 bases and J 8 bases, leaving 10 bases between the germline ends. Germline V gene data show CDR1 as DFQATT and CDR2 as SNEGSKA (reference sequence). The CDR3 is CSASTGYEKLFF. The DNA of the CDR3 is TGCAGTGCTAGTACAGGTTACGAAAAACTGTTTTTT.

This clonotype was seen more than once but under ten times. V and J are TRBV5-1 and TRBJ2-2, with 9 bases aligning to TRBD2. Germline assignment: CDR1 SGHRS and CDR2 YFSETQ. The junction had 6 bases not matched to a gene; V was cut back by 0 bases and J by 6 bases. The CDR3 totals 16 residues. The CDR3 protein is CASSLEGSGRAGELFF. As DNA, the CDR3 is TGCGCCAGCAGCTTGGAGGGTAGCGGGAGAGCCGGGGAGCTGTTTTTT.

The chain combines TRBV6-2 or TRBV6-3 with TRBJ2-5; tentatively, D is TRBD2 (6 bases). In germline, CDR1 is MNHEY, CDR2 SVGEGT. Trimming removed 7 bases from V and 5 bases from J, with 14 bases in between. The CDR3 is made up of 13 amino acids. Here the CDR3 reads CASINGGRETQYF. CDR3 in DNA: TGTGCCAGCATAAATGGTGGGAGGGAGACCCAGTACTTC.

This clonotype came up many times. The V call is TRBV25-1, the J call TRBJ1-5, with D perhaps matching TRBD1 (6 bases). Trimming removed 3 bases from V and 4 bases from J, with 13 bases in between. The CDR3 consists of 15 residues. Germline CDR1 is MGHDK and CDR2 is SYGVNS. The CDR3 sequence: CASSDGDRYNQPQHF. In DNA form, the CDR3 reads TGTGCCAGCAGTGACGGCGACAGGTATAATCAGCCCCAGCATTTT.

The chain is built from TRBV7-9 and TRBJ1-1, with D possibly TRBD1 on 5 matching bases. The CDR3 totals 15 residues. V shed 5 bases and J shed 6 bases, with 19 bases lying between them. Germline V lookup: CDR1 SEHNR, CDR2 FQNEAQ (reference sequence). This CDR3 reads CASSRVQGFIAEAFF. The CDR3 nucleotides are TGTGCCAGCAGCCGAGTGCAGGGTTTTATCGCTGAAGCTTTCTTT.

The DNA of the CDR3 is TGTGCCAGCAGTTACTTGGGGGCTGCAAATCAGCCCCAGCATTTT. Translating gives CASSYLGAANQPQHF. The chain is built from TRBV6-6 and TRBJ1-5; D is possibly TRBD1 (6 bases). V was pared by 1 base and J by 4 bases, with 11 bases between. The CDR3 is 15 amino acids. CDR1 MNHNY and CDR2 SVGAGI come from the germline V gene (reference sequence).

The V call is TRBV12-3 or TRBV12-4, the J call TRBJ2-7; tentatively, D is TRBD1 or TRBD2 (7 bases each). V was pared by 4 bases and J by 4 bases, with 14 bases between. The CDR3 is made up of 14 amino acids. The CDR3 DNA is TGTGCCAGCAGTTACGGGGGGACAGCATACGAGCAGTACTTC. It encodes CASSYGGTAYEQYF.

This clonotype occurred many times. CDR3 DNA: TGTGCCAGCAGTCCCGGGACAGGGCCTTCACCCCTCCACTTT. Amino acids: CASSPGTGPSPLHF. V gene TRBV9 combines with J gene TRBJ1-6, with TRBD1 matching over 9 bases. The ends lost 5 bases at V and 9 bases at J; junction bases unmatched: 6. CDR3 length equals 14 residues. Germline lookup yields CDR1 SGDLS and CDR2 YYNGEE.

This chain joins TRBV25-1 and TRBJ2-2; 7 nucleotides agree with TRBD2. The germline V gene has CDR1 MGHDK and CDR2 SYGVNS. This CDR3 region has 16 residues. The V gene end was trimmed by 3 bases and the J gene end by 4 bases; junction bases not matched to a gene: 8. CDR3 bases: TGTGCCAGCAGTGAGTCGTTGCGGGGGACCACCGGGGAGCTGTTTTTT. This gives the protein CASSESLRGTTGELFF.

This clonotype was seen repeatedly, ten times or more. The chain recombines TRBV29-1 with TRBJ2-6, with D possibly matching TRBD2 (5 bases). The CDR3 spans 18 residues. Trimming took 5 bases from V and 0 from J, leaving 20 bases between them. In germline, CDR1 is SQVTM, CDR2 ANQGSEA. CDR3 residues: CSVKNAGVALSGANVLTF. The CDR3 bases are TGCAGCGTTAAAAATGCCGGGGTGGCTCTCTCTGGGGCCAACGTCCTGACTTTC.

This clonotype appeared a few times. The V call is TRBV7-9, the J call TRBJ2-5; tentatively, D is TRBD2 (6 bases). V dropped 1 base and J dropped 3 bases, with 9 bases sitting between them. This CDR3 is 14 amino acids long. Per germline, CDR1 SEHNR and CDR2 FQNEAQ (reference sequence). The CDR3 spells CASSLDGSKETQYF. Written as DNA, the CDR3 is TGTGCCAGCAGCTTAGACGGGAGTAAAGAGACCCAGTACTTC.

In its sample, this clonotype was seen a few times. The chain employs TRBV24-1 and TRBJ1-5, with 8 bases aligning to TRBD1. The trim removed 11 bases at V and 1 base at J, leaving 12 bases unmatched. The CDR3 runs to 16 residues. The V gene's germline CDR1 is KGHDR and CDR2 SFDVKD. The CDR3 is CASSLRQGISNQPQHF. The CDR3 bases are TGTGCCAGCAGCCTCCGACAGGGGATAAGCAATCAGCCCCAGCATTTT.

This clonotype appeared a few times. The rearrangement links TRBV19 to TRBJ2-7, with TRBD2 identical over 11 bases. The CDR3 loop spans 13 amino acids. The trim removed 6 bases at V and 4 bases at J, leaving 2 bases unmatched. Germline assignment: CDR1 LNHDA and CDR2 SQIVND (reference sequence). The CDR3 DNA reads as TGTGCCAGTAGAAGGACTAGCGGGTACGAGCAGTACTTC. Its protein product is CASRRTSGYEQYF.

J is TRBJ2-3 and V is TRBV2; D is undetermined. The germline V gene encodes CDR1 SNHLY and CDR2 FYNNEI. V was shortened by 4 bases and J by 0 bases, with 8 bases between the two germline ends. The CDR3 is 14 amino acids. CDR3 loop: CASSGVDSTDTQYF. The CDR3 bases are TGTGCCAGCAGTGGGGTGGATAGCACAGATACGCAGTATTTT.

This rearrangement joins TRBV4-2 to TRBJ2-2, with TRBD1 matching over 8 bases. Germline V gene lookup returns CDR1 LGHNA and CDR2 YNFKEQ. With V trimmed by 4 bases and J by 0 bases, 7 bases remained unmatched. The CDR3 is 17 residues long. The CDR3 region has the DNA TGTGCCAGCAGCCCGGACAGGGTCCAAACGAACACCGGGGAGCTGTTTTTT. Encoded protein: CASSPDRVQTNTGELFF.